Below are 12 T cell receptor beta chains sequenced from a single sample in a study of metastatic and nonmetastatic thyroid tumors. MiXCR was used by TCRdb to re-call the PCR reads. Of roughly 19,000 clones listed, 37% are singletons. Treatment of any kind had been given to no patient before thyroid surgery. Sequencing input: tumor tissue. Receptor source: a female donor with papillary thyroid cancer or a benign thyroid nodule (not recorded which). Some clones in this sample may be carry-over from other donors' samples.

The chain's CDR3 is CASSALRGPYEQYF. CDR3 nucleotides: TGTGCCAGCAGTGCCTTGAGGGGACCTTACGAGCAGTACTTC. The chain employs TRBV6-1 and TRBJ2-7; the D call may be TRBD1 or TRBD2 (5 bases each). V gave up 4 bases and J gave up 4 bases, with 14 bases separating them. The CDR3 is made up of 14 amino acids. Looked up from germline, CDR1 is MNHNS and CDR2 is SASEGT.

The V call is TRBV6-5, the J call TRBJ1-1, with 8 bases matching TRBD1. This CDR3 is 14 amino acids long. Losses at the gene ends were 2 bases for V and 10 bases for J; bases not matched to a gene: 9. Germline V gene data show CDR1 as MNHEY and CDR2 as SVGAGI. CDR3 region: CASSYRGQGGSAFF. In DNA form, the CDR3 reads TGTGCCAGCAGTTACCGAGGACAGGGTGGTTCAGCTTTCTTT.

This rearrangement joins TRBV11-1 to TRBJ2-7; TRBD2 matches 9 bases. The germline CDR1 and CDR2 sequences are SGHAT and FQDESV (reference sequence). The J segment lost 3 bases and the V segment lost 1 base, leaving 16 bases of the junction unmatched. The CDR3 has 19 amino acids. CDR3 sequence (DNA): TGTGCCAGCAGCTTAGACCTCGGGAGTGTAGATAGCGGGAGCTACGAGCAGTACTTC. This sequence encodes CASSLDLGSVDSGSYEQYF.

J is TRBJ1-1 and V is TRBV6-5, with a tentative D call TRBD1 (5 bases). Trimming shortened V by 0 bases and J by 6 bases, and 11 bases separated the two germline ends. The V gene's germline CDR1 is MNHEY and CDR2 SVGAGI. The CDR3 totals 14 residues. CDR3 sequence (DNA): TGTGCCAGCAGTTACTCGACAGTCTCCCCTGAAGCTTTCTTT. This codes for CASSYSTVSPEAFF.

V gene TRBV6-1 combines with J gene TRBJ2-3; no clear D. This CDR3 contains 14 residues. Germline V lookup: CDR1 MNHNS, CDR2 SASEGT. V gave up 6 bases and J gave up 2 bases, with 12 bases separating them. In DNA form, the CDR3 reads TGTGCCAGCAGCCTTCAGAGCCACACAGATACGCAGTATTTT. Its translation: CASSLQSHTDTQYF.

In the case of this clone: With a much larger clone just one base away, this may be a read error. In the same sample, other DNA sequences code for this CDR3. The V gene is TRBV6-1, the J gene TRBJ2-2, with D possibly matching TRBD1 (6 bases). This CDR3 spans 15 amino acids. Trimming pared 3 bases from V and 9 bases from J, leaving 17 bases between. Germline assignment: CDR1 MNHNS and CDR2 SASEGT. CDR3 amino acids: CASSEITGTPWELFF. CDR3 bases: TGTGCCAGCAGTGAGATCACAGGGACACCTTGGGAGCTGTTTTTT.

V and J are TRBV5-1 and TRBJ1-4; 9 bases align to TRBD1. V was clipped by 2 bases and J by 4 bases; unmatched bases: 3. Germline V gene lookup returns CDR1 SGHRS and CDR2 YFSETQ. This CDR3 region has 15 residues. DNA of the CDR3: TGCGCCAGCAGCTTCGAGGGACAGGGTAATGAAAAACTGTTTTTT. Translating it yields CASSFEGQGNEKLFF.

This clone appeared a few times. The CDR3 DNA reads as TGTGCCATCAGTGAGTCGGGTCTAGCTACCTACAATGAGCAGTTCTTC. Residues: CAISESGLATYNEQFF. This chain links TRBV10-3 with TRBJ2-1, with D maybe TRBD2 (5 bases). The CDR3 is 16 amino acids. Germline-derived CDR1 and CDR2 are ENHRY and SYGVKD. V shed 0 bases and J shed 2 bases, with 11 bases lying between them.

The rearrangement links TRBV6-2 or TRBV6-3 to TRBJ1-2; TRBD1 agrees at 11 bases. This CDR3 spans 19 amino acids. Germline trimming cut 0 bases from V and 3 bases from J; bases unmatched to any gene: 12. Per the germline V gene, CDR1 is MNHEY and CDR2 is SVGEGT. The CDR3: CASSYSSFRTGGRHYGYTF. The CDR3 DNA sequence: TGTGCCAGCAGTTACTCGAGCTTCAGGACAGGGGGCAGGCACTATGGCTACACCTTC.

V is TRBV28 and J is TRBJ1-6; D is undetermined. Deletions cut 7 bases from V and 9 bases from J, with 22 bases between. This CDR3 region has 16 residues. The germline V gene has CDR1 MDHEN and CDR2 SYDVKM. CDR3 amino acids: CASTPPGVVRGSPLHF. DNA for the CDR3: TGTGCCAGCACCCCCCCTGGGGTGGTAAGAGGTTCACCCCTCCACTTT.

V and J are TRBV6-1 and TRBJ2-1; D ambiguous. The V end was cut by 8 bases, the J end by 7 bases, with 12 bases between. Looked up from germline, CDR1 is MNHNS and CDR2 is SASEGT. The CDR3 length is 12 residues. CDR3 nucleotides: TGTGCCAGCCACTCCTGGAGAAATGAGCAGTTCTTC. Its translation: CASHSWRNEQFF.

This clone showed up just a few times. Since no conserved phenylalanine or tryptophan closes the CDR3, a read error is the likely cause. The chain combines TRBV6-6 with TRBJ2-7; D tentatively reads TRBD1 or TRBD2 (6 bases each). The CDR3 length is 18 residues. Trimming took off 0 bases at V and 2 bases at J, with 20 bases between the two ends. Germline assignment: CDR1 MNHNY and CDR2 SVGAGI (reference sequence). CDR3 DNA sequence: TGTGCCAGCAGTTACTCGGAGGGATCCGGGACAATTACCTACGAGCAGTACCTC. Its translation: CASSYSEGSGTITYEQYL.